This TCR beta chain was retrieved from a study of T-cell reconstitution after alpha-beta-depleted transplantation in children. Germline V gene sequence: CDR1 LNHDA, CDR2 SQIVND (reference sequence). V gave up 6 bases and J gave up 6 bases, with 17 bases separating them. The CDR3 runs to 14 residues. Unique molecular identifiers featured in how the TCRbeta library was prepared. TCRdb independently ran MiXCR on the PCR reads; one entry per CDR3 protein. Among around 400,000 distinct CDR3 sequences listed, roughly a tenth were seen once. V is TRBV19 and J is TRBJ1-1, with a possible D match to TRBD1 (6 bases). This receptor was taken from a human donor who donated a stem cell graft to a child with acute myeloid leukemia. This specimen consisted of PBMCs from the stem cell graft donor, obtained from the stem cell graft. The CDR3: CASSLQGAMAEAFF. CDR3 nucleotide sequence: TGTGCCAGTAGCCTACAGGGTGCTATGGCTGAAGCTTTCTTT.